This T cell receptor (beta chain) was identified during a study of T-cell memory formation after mild COVID-19. Germline CDR1 SGDLS, CDR2 YYNGEE. The ends lost 1 base at V and 1 base at J; junction bases unmatched: 8. The CDR3 has 17 residues. TCRdb independently ran MiXCR on the 5' RACE reads; one entry per CDR3 protein. The sample lists more than 150,000 distinct CDR3 sequences, 20% to 25% occurring once. J is TRBJ2-7 and V is TRBV9; 10 bases agree with TRBD1. The sequenced sample consisted of PBMCs or a T cell subset sorted from them (not recorded which). The TCR was taken from an adult woman who had mild COVID-19 (a few samples of this study predate the infection). Cell type and time point are not known. The CDR3 loop is CASSVRDRGPASYEQYF. Written as DNA, the CDR3 is TGTGCCAGCAGCGTACGGGACAGGGGCCCAGCATCCTACGAGCAGTACTTC.